A selection of T cell receptor beta chains follows, all from one sample in a study of cytomegalovirus exposure and HLA in healthy donors. Profiled with immunoSEQ multiplex PCR; TCRdb holds only in-frame clones, not every one. The profile shows some 150,000 clones, 80% of them singletons. Sequenced: PBMCs. Source of these receptors: a man between 18 and 29 years old in good health and CMV-seropositive. The CDR3 runs from the conserved cysteine through the conserved F or W. The D gene is left open where the match is weak. A clone size is listed for some rows: how often the clone was seen (once, few, many), or a class if it is expanded.

V gene	D gene	clone size	J gene	CDR3 protein	CDR3 DNA
TRBV5-1	TRBD1	few	TRBJ2-7	CASSQDRVWYF	TGCGCCAGCAGCCAGGACAGGGTCTGGTACTTC
TRBV6-5	NA	NA	TRBJ2-7	CASSPDSSFYEQYF	TGTGCCAGCAGTCCGGACAGCAGTTTCTACGAGCAGTACTTC
TRBV4-1	TRBD2	NA	TRBJ2-7	CASSQATSGNSYEQYF	TGCGCCAGCAGCCAAGCGACTAGCGGGAACTCCTACGAGCAGTACTTC
TRBV9	NA	NA	TRBJ1-4	CASSVGGHINEKLFF	TGTGCCAGCAGCGTAGGGGGACACATCAATGAAAAACTGTTTTTT
TRBV27	TRBD1	NA	TRBJ1-5	CASSPRTGLGHQHF	TGTGCCAGCAGTCCGAGGACAGGGTTGGGTCACCAGCATTTT
TRBV5-6	NA	NA	TRBJ2-2	CASSSVPPGELFF	TGTGCCAGCAGCTCAGTTCCCCCCGGGGAGCTGTTTTTT
TRBV13	TRBD1	NA	TRBJ2-7	CASSGRDRVGEQYF	TGTGCCAGCAGCGGCCGGGACAGGGTCGGCGAGCAGTACTTC
TRBV30	NA	NA	TRBJ1-2	CAWRPGDHAYGYTF	TGTGCCTGGAGGCCGGGGGACCATGCCTATGGCTACACCTTC
TRBV5-4	NA	NA	TRBJ2-5	CASKPGTIQETQYF	TGTGCCAGCAAACCCGGGACAATTCAAGAGACCCAGTACTTC
TRBV5-1	NA	NA	TRBJ2-1	CASSLDRLSSYNEQFF	TGCGCCAGCAGCCTTGACAGGCTTAGCTCCTACAATGAGCAGTTCTTC
TRBV5-5	NA	few	TRBJ2-2	CASSLFSEGELFF	TGTGCCAGCAGCTTGTTCAGCGAAGGGGAGCTGTTTTTT
TRBV5-1	TRBD2	NA	TRBJ2-5	CASSLGAGGPSREQYF	TGCGCCAGCAGCTTGGGAGCGGGAGGGCCGTCGAGAGAGCAGTACTTC
TRBV7-9	TRBD2	NA	TRBJ2-7	CSSSPAVSSGSREQYF	TGTTCCAGCAGCCCCGCCGTGTCTAGCGGGAGCCGGGAGCAGTACTTC
TRBV5-1	TRBD1	NA	TRBJ1-4	CASSRTGANEKLFF	TGCGCCAGCTCCCGGACAGGCGCTAATGAAAAACTGTTTTTT
TRBV13	TRBD2	once	TRBJ2-7	CASSGLAGGSSYEQYF	TGTGCCAGCAGCGGACTAGCGGGGGGAAGCTCCTACGAGCAGTACTTC
TRBV11-2	TRBD1	NA	TRBJ1-1	CASSLGGTAEAFF	TGTGCCAGCAGCTTAGGTGGGACAGCTGAAGCTTTCTTT
TRBV29-1	NA	few	TRBJ1-1	CSVERGRNTEAFF	TGCAGCGTTGAAAGGGGAAGGAACACTGAAGCTTTCTTT
TRBV6-1	NA	few	TRBJ2-2	CASFSGDTGELFF	TGTGCCAGCTTTTCAGGGGATACCGGGGAGCTGTTTTTT
TRBV6-1	NA	NA	TRBJ1-3	CASYLRLYSGNTIYF	TGTGCCAGTTACCTCCGCCTCTACTCTGGAAACACCATATATTTT
TRBV7-9	NA	few	TRBJ1-3	CASSQPQGPIYF	TGTGCCAGCAGCCAACCCCAGGGTCCCATATATTTT
TRBV20-1	NA	once	TRBJ1-2	CREGEYGYTF	TGCAGGGAAGGGGAATATGGCTACACCTTC
TRBV29-1	TRBD1	NA	TRBJ1-1	CSAQDRANTEAFF	TGCAGCGCCCAGGACAGGGCGAACACTGAAGCTTTCTTT